This T cell receptor beta chain was captured by sequencing in a study of cytotoxic CD8 clonotypes in ibrutinib-treated CLL. Sequenced by immunoSEQ multiplex PCR; TCRdb stores in-frame clones only, minus some. The table has about 300,000 clones, 76% seen once. In the case of this clone: What it recognizes is unknown.

CDR3 length: 14 amino acids. Trimming stripped 5 bases from V and 1 base from J, with 14 bases between. Germline lookup yields CDR1 SQVTM and CDR2 ANQGSEA. Study results and caveats: Higher clonality was seen at ibrutinib response and a return toward baseline at progression. Baseline clonality exceeded age-matched healthy donors and tracked circulating CD8+ T-cell counts.

The V gene is TRBV29-1, the J gene TRBJ2-5; maybe TRBD2 (5 bases). The source of this sequence is a human donor with chronic lymphocytic leukemia. The sample consisted of PBMCs, taken at disease progression, from a patient treated with ibrutinib. The CDR3 sequence is CSVTDWAGQETQYF. CDR3 bases: TGCAGCGTTACGGACTGGGCCGGCCAAGAGACCCAGTACTTC.